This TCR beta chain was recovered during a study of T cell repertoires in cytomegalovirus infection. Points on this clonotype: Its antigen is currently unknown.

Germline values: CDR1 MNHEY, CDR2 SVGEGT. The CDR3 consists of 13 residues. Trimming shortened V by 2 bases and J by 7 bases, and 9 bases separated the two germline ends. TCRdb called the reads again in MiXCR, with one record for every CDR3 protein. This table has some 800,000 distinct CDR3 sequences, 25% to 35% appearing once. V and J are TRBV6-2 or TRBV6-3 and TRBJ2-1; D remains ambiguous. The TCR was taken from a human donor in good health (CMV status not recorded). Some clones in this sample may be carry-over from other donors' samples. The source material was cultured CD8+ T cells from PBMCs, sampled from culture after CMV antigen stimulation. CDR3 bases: TGTGCCAGCAGTTACCCCCTTGCTAATGAGCAGTTCTTC. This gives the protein CASSYPLANEQFF.